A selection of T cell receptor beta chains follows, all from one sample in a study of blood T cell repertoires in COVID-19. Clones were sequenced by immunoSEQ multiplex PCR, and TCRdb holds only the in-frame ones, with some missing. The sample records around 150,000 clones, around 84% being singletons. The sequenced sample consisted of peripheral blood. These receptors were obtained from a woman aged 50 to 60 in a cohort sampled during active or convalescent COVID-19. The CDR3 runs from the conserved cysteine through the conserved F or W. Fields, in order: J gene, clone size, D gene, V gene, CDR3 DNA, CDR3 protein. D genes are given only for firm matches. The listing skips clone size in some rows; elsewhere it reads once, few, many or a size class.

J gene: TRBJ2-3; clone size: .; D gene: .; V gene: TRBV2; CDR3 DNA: TGTGCCAGCGAGCTAGGTGTTGATACGCAGTATTTT; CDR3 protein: CASELGVDTQYF
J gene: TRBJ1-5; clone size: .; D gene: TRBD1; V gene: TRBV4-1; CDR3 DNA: TGCGCCAGCAGCCAGGGACAGGGGGCTGGTAGTCAGCCCCAGCATTTT; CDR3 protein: CASSQGQGAGSQPQHF
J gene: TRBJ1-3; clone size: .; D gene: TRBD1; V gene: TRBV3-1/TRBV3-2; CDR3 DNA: TGTGCCAGCAGCCAATCGACAGGGGCCCCTGGAAACACCATATATTTT; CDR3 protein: CASSQSTGAPGNTIYF
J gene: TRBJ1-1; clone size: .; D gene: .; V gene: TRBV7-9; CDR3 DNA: TGTGCCAGCAGCTTAGTCGTTCCGGCTGAAGCTTTCTTT; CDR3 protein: CASSLVVPAEAFF
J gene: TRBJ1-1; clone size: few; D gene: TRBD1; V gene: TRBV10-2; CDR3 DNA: TGCGCCAGCAGTGACCGCATCGGGACAGCTAACACTGAAGCTTTCTTT; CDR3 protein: CASSDRIGTANTEAFF
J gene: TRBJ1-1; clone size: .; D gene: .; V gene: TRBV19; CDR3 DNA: TGTGCCAGTAGTGTCGCTAGAACTGAAGCTTTCTTT; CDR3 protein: CASSVARTEAFF
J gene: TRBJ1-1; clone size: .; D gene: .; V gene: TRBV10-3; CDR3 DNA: TGTGCCATCAGGGTGGGGAGGGGCGTGGACACTGAAGCTTTCTTT; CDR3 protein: CAIRVGRGVDTEAFF
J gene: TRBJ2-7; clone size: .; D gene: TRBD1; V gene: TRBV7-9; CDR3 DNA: TGTGCCAGCAGCTCGGGACAGGTCGGCCTCCACGAGCAGTACTTC; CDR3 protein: CASSSGQVGLHEQYF
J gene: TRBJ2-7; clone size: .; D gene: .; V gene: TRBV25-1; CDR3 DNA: TGTGCCAGCAGTCCGATTTCGGGGTTAACCTACGAGCAGTACTTC; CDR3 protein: CASSPISGLTYEQYF
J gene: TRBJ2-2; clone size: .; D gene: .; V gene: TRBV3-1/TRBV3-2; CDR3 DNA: TGTGCCAGCAGCCAAGTGGCTAGTAATGCCCCACACACCGGGGAGCTGTTTTTT; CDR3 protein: CASSQVASNAPHTGELFF
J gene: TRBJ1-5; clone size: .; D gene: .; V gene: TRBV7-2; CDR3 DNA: TGTGCCAGCAGCCCAAGTGGGGGCGATCAGCCCCAGCATTTT; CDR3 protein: CASSPSGGDQPQHF
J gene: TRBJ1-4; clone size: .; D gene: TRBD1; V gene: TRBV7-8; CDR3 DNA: TGTGCCAGCAGCTTAGTCCGTGGGACAGCTAATGAAAAACTGTTTTTT; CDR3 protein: CASSLVRGTANEKLFF
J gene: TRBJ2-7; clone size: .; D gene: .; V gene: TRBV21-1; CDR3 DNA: TGTGCCAGCAGCGGGTATCGATGGGCCCCTCCCTACGAGCAGTACTTC; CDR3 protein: CASSGYRWAPPYEQYF
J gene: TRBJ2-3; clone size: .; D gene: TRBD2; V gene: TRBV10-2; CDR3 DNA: TGCGCCAGCAGTGATTTAGGACTAGCTAGCACAGATACGCAGTATTTT; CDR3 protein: CASSDLGLASTDTQYF
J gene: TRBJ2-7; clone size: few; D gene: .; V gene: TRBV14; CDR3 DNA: TGTGCCAGCAGCCACAGTACCTACGAGCAGTACTTC; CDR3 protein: CASSHSTYEQYF
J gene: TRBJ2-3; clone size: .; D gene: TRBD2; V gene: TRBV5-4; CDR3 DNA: TGTGCCAGCAGCTTGGTAGGCGGGGGGGAGTCAGATACGCAGTATTTT; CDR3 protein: CASSLVGGGESDTQYF
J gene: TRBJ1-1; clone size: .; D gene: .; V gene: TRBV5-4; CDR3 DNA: TGTGCCAGCAGCTCCCGGGACACCAGCGCCCTCGGTGAAGCTTTCTTT; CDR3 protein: CASSSRDTSALGEAFF
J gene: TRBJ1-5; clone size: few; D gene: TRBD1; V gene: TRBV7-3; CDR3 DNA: TGTGCCAGCAGCCAGGGACAGGGAGATGAAAATAGCAATCAGCCCCAGCATTTT; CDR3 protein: CASSQGQGDENSNQPQHF
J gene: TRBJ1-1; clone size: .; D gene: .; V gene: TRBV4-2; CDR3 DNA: TGTGCCAGCAGCCGACAGCTGAACACTGAAGCTTTCTTT; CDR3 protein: CASSRQLNTEAFF
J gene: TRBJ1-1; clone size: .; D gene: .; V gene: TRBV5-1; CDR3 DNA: TGCGCCAGCAGCTTGGGGGTCTCTCTGGTCGGGGGAAACACTGAAGCTTTCTTT; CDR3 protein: CASSLGVSLVGGNTEAFF
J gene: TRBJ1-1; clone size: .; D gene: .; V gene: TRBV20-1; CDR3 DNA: TGCAGTGGGCAGGGGATCACTGAAGCTTTCTTT; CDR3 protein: CSGQGITEAFF
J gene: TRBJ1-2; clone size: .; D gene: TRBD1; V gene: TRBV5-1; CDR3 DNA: TGCGCCAGCAGCTTGGCCTTGTCCAAGACAGGGTCTGACTACACCTTC; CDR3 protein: CASSLALSKTGSDYTF
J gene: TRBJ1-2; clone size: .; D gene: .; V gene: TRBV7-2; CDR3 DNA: TGTGCCAGCAGCCCAACCAGGAGGGGTAACTATGGCTACACCTTC; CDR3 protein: CASSPTRRGNYGYTF
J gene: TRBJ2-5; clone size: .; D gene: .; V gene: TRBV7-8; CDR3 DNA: TGTGCCAGCAGCTTATTGCGAGAGACCCAGTACTTC; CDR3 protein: CASSLLRETQYF
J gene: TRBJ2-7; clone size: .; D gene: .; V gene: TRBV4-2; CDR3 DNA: TGTGCCAGCAGCCAAGATCCCAATTACGAGCAGTACTTC; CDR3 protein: CASSQDPNYEQYF
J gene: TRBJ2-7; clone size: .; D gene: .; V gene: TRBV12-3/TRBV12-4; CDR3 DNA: TGTGCCAGCAGTTTAGGGGAAGACAGGAGCGCGTACTTC; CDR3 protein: CASSLGEDRSAYF
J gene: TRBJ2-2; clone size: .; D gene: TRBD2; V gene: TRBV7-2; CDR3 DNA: TGTGCCAGCAGCTTAGCGCGGGGGACCGGGGAGCTGTTTTTT; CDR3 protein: CASSLARGTGELFF
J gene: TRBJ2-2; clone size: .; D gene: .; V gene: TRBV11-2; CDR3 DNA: TGTGCCAGCAGCCGCCACGGAGGGGCGAACACCGGGGAGCTGTTTTTT; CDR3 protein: CASSRHGGANTGELFF
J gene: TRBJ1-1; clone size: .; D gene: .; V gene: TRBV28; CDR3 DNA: TGTGCCAGCAGTTTACCGCGGGCCACTGGGGCTTTCTTT; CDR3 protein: CASSLPRATGAFF
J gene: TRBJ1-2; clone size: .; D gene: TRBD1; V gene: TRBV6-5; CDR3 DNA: TGTGCCAGCAGACGGGACAGGGCAGCTAACTATGGCTACACCTTC; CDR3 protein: CASRRDRAANYGYTF
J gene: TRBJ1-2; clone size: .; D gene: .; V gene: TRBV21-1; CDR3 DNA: TGTGCCAGCAGCTCTAGAGGGACAGGGCGCTTCTACACCTTC; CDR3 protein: CASSSRGTGRFYTF
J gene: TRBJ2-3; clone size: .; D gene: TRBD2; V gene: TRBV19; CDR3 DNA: TGTGCCAGTAGGCCCATAGCGGGGGGGACGGATACGCAGTATTTT; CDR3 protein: CASRPIAGGTDTQYF
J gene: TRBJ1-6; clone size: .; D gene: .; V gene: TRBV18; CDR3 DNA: TGTGCCAGCTCACCACTTGGCAGCGGAAATTCACCCCTCCACTTT; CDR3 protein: CASSPLGSGNSPLHF
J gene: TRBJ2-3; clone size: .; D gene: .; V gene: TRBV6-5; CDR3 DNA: TGTGCCAGCAGTTCGTCTAGCACAGATACGCAGTATTTT; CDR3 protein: CASSSSSTDTQYF
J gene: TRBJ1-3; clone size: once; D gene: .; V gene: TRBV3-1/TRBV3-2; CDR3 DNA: TGTGCCAGCAGCCAAGTACAGGGTGCTGGAAACACCATATATTTT; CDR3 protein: CASSQVQGAGNTIYF
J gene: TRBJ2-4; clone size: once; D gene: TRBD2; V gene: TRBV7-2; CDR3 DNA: TGTGCCAGCAGCTTTCCGGGAGGGATTCAGTACTTC; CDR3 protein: CASSFPGGIQYF
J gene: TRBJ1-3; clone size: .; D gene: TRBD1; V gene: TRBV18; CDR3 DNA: TGTGCCAGCTCGGGCGAGGGACAGACTAGCTCTGGAAACACCATATATTTT; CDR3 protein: CASSGEGQTSSGNTIYF
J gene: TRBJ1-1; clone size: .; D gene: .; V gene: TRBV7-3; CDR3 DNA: TGTGCCAGCAGCTTAGCAGGGGTCACTGAAGCTTTCTTT; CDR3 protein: CASSLAGVTEAFF
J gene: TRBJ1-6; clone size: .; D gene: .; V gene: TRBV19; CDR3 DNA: TGTGCCAGTAGTATCGCAATATGGGCCCCTCGACCCCTCCACTTT; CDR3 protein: CASSIAIWAPRPLHF
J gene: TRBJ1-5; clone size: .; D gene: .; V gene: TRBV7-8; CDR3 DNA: TGTGCCAGCAGAATGGCGGCAGGGCATGGCAATCAGCCCCAGCATTTT; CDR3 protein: CASRMAAGHGNQPQHF
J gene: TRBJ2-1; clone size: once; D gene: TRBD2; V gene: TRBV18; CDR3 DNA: TGTGCCAGCTCAATAGACGGGGGGGCGTTTGAGCAGTTCTTC; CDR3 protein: CASSIDGGAFEQFF
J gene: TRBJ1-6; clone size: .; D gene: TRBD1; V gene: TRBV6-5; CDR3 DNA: TGTGCCAGCAGTTTATGGACAGGGGGGTCACCCCTCCACTTT; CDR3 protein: CASSLWTGGSPLHF
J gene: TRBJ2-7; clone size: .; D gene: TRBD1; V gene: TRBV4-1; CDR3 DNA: TGCGCCAGCAGCCAAGCCGCCGGGACAGGGGGGCTTTCCTACGAGCAGTACTTC; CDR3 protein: CASSQAAGTGGLSYEQYF